The sequence of this T cell receptor beta chain was determined in a study of spatial heterogeneity in lung cancer. Study-level background: Alpha-chain sequences were detected in numbers that were consistently lower than beta-chain sequences. General study findings and limits: TCRs found ubiquitously expanded in tumor appeared in blood more at resection than at follow-up.

Trimming at V came to 2 bases and at J to 3 bases, leaving 13 bases not matched to a gene. Germline lookup yields CDR1 MGHRA and CDR2 YSYEKL. The CDR3 contains 19 residues. This clonotype was recorded many times. No antigen is known for it. Carried by each TCR cDNA molecule was a unique molecular identifier. TCRdb ran MiXCR on the 5' RACE reads and lists one entry per CDR3 protein. The table lists about 48,000 distinct CDR3 sequences, about 5.8% of them singletons. Time point: sample taken at primary tumor resection. No cells were sorted before sequencing. The whole RNA sequenced was extracted from tumor, nontumor lung or frozen PBMC. Donors were 55 to 75 untreated early-stage non-small cell lung cancer patients.

The specimen comprised PBMCs, sampled at surgery. The source of this sequence is a male donor with early-stage non-small cell lung cancer. The chain combines TRBV4-1 with TRBJ2-1, with 10 bases aligning to TRBD2. The CDR3 sequence is CASSQSGAGGPDFYNEQFF. Here the CDR3 DNA reads TGCGCCAGCAGCCAAAGCGGAGCGGGAGGGCCGGACTTCTACAATGAGCAGTTCTTC.